This T cell receptor beta chain was obtained from a study of tumor-infiltrating lymphocytes in primary liver carcinoma. The study's findings and limits: Tumors had a significantly higher top-250-clone fraction than blood (p = 0.039).

The authors made TCR beta cDNA from approximately 500 ng total RNA with a constant-region primer. Three nested multiplex PCR rounds of slightly modified ARM-PCR generated TCR beta libraries. TRBV1-TRBV30 forward primers paired with a C-beta reverse primer drove the first two PCR rounds, roughly 9 cycles each. TCRdb fed the multiplex PCR reads into MiXCR, producing one record per CDR3 protein. Of around 70,000 distinct CDR3 sequences listed, 60% to 80% are singletons. The CDR3 consists of 14 residues. V was cut by 5 bases and J by 5 bases, with 12 bases left in between. Germline V gene sequence: CDR1 MNHNY, CDR2 SVGAGI (reference sequence). Co-extracting RNA and DNA was done with roughly 17-32 mg of unsorted bulk tissue as input. The patients lived with chronic HBV infection and had not yet received any treatment. Uniformly, tumor samples exhibited a viable tumor cell fraction exceeding 75%. Comments on this clonotype: Its antigen remains unidentified.

This receptor was obtained from a man aged 40-50 years with primary liver carcinoma and hepatitis B virus infection. The specimen sequenced was liver tumor tissue from sampling region 4. This sample's subset: tumor region T4, right-lateral pole. The chain links TRBV6-6 to TRBJ2-2; no reliable D call. The CDR3 nucleotides are TGTGCCAGCAGTCACACCGTAGGGACCGGGGAGCTGTTTTTT. It translates to CASSHTVGTGELFF.